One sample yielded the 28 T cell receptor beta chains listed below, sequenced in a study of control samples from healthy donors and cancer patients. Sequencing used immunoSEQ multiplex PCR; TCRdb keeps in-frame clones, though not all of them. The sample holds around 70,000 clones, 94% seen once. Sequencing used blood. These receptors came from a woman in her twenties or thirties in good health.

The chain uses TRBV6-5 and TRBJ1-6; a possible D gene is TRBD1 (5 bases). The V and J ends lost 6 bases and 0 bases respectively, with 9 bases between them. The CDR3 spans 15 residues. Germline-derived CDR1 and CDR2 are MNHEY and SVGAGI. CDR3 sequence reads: CASRIDSSYNSPLHF. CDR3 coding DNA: TGTGCCAGCAGGATCGACAGCTCCTATAATTCACCCCTCCACTTT.

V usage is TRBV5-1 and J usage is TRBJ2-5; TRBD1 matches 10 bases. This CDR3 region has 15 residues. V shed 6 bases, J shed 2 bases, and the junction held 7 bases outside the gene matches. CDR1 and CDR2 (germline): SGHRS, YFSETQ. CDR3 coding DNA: TGCGCCAGCACCCGATGGACAGGGGGGCAAGAGACCCAGTACTTC. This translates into CASTRWTGGQETQYF. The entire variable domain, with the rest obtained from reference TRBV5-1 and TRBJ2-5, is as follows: KAGVTQTPRYLIKTRGQQVTLSCSPISGHRSVSWYQQTPGQGLQFLFEYFSETQRNKGNFPGRFSGRQFSNSRSEMNVSTLELGDSALYLCASTRWTGGQETQYFGPGTRLLVL.

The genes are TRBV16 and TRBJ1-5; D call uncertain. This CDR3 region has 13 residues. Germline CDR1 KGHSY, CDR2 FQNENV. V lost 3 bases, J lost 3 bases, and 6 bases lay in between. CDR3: CASSQSVNQPQHF. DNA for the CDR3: TGTGCCAGCAGCCAGTCGGTCAATCAGCCCCAGCATTTT.

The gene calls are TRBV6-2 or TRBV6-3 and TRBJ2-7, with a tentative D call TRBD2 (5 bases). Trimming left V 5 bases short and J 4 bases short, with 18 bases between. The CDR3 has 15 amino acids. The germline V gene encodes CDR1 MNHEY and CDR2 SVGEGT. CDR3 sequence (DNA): TGTGCCAGCAGTGGTAAGGTCCCCTGGGAGTACGAGCAGTACTTC. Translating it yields CASSGKVPWEYEQYF.

The CDR3 sequence: CASSQANLYGYTF. CDR3 in DNA: TGTGCCAGCAGCCAAGCGAACCTATATGGCTACACCTTC. The chain uses TRBV4-2 and TRBJ1-2; D is undetermined. This CDR3 is built from 13 residues. Trimming shortened V by 1 base and J by 5 bases, and 8 bases separated the two germline ends. The germline CDR1 and CDR2 sequences are LGHNA and YNFKEQ.

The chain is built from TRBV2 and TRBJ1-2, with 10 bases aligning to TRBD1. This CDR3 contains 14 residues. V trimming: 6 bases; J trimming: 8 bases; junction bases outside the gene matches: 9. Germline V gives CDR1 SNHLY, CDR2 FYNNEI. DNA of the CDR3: TGTGCCAGCAGGGGAGACAGGGGGCGAGAGGGCTACACCTTC. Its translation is CASRGDRGREGYTF.

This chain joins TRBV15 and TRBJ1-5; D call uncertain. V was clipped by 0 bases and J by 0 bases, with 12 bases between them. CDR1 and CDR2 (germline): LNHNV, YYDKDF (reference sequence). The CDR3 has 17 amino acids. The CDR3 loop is CATSRDSRGLSNQPQHF. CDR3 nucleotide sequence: TGTGCCACCAGCAGAGATAGTCGCGGACTTAGCAATCAGCCCCAGCATTTT.

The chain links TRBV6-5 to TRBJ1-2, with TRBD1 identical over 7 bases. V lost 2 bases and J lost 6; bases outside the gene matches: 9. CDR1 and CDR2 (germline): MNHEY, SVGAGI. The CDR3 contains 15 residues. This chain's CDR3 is CASSYAFGTEHGYTF. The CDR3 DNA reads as TGTGCCAGCAGTTACGCCTTCGGGACAGAACATGGCTACACCTTC.

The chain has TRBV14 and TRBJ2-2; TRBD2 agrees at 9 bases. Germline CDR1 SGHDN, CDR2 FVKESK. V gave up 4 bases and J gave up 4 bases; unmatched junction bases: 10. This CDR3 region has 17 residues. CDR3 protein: CASSPSAGGPGTGELFF. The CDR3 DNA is TGTGCCAGCAGCCCGTCGGCGGGGGGGCCGGGCACCGGGGAGCTGTTTTTT.

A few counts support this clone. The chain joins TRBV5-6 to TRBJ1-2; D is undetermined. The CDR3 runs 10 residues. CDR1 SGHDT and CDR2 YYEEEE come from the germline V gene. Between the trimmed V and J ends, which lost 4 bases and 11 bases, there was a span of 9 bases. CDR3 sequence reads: CASSPPRYTF. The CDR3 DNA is TGTGCCAGCAGCCCCCCTCGTTACACCTTC.

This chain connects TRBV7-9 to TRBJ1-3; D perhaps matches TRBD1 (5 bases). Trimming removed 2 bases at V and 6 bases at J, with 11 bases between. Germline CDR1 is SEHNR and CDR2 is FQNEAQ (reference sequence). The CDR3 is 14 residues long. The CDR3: CASSLRGVENTIYF. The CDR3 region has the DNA TGTGCCAGCAGCTTAAGGGGAGTCGAAAACACCATATATTTT.

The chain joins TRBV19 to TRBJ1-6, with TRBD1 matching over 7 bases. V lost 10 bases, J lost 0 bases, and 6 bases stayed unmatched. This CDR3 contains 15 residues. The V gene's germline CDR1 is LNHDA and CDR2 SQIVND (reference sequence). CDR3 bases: TGTGCCACAGGGACAGCAAGCTCCTATAATTCACCCCTCCACTTT. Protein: CATGTASSYNSPLHF. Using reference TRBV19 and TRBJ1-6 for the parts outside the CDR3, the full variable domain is DGGITQSPKYLFRKEGQNVTLSCEQNLNHDAMYWYRQDPGQGLRLIYYSQIVNDFQKGDIAEGYSVSREKKESFPLTVTSAQKNPTAFYLCATGTASSYNSPLHFGNGTRLTVT.

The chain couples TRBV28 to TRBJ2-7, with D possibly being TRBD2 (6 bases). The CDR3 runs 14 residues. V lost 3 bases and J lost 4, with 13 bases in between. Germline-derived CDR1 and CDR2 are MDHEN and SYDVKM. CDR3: CASSLDGGAYEQYV. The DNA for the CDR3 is TGTGCCAGCAGTTTGGACGGGGGTGCGTACGAGCAGTACGTC.

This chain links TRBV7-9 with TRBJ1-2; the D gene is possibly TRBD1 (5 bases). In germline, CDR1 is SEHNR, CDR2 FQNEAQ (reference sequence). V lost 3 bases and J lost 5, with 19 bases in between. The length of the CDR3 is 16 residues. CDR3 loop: CASSLALRGEGYGYTF. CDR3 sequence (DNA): TGTGCCAGCAGCTTGGCCCTTCGGGGGGAAGGGTATGGCTACACCTTC.

This CDR3 reads CASSLWGAEEAFF. CDR3 in DNA: TGTGCCAGCAGTTTATGGGGGGCAGAAGAAGCTTTCTTT. The rearrangement joins TRBV27 to TRBJ1-1; D is perhaps TRBD1 (6 bases). V lost 1 base and J lost 8, with 11 bases in between. This CDR3 is built from 13 residues. Germline lookup yields CDR1 MNHEY and CDR2 SMNVEV (reference sequence).

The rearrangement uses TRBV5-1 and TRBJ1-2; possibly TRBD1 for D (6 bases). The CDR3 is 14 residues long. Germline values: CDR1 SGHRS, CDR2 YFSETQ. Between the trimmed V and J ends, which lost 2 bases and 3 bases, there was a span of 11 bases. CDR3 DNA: TGCGCCAGCAGCTTAATGACAGGAGACTATGGCTACACCTTC. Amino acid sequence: CASSLMTGDYGYTF. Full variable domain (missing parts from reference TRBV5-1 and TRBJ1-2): KAGVTQTPRYLIKTRGQQVTLSCSPISGHRSVSWYQQTPGQGLQFLFEYFSETQRNKGNFPGRFSGRQFSNSRSEMNVSTLELGDSALYLCASSLMTGDYGYTFGSGTRLTVV.

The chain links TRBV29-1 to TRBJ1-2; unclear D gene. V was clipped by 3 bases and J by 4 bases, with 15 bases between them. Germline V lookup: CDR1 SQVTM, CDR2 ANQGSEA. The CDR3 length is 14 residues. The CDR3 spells CSVESTAHPYGYTF. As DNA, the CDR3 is TGCAGCGTTGAGTCTACAGCCCACCCCTATGGCTACACCTTC.

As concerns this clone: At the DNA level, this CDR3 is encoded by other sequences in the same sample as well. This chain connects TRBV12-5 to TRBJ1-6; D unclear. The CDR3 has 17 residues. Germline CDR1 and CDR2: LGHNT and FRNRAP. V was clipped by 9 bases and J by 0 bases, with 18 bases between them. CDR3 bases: TGTGCTAGCGGTGTTTTAAGGCAGAGCTCCTATAATTCACCCCTCCACTTT. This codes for CASGVLRQSSYNSPLHF.

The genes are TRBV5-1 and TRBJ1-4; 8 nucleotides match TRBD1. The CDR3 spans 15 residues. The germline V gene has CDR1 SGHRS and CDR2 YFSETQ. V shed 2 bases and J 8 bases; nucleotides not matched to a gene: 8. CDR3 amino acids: CASSFMGQAGEKLFF. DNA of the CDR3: TGCGCCAGCAGCTTCATGGGACAGGCGGGGGAAAAACTGTTTTTT. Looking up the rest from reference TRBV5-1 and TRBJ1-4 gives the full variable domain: KAGVTQTPRYLIKTRGQQVTLSCSPISGHRSVSWYQQTPGQGLQFLFEYFSETQRNKGNFPGRFSGRQFSNSRSEMNVSTLELGDSALYLCASSFMGQAGEKLFFGSGTQLSVL.

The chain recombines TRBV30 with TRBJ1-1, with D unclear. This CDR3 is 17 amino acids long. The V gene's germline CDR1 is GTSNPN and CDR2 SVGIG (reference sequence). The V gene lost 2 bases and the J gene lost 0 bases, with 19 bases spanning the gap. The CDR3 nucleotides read TGTGCCTGGAGTTCTCCTTATCCAGGACGGCTGAACACTGAAGCTTTCTTT. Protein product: CAWSSPYPGRLNTEAFF.

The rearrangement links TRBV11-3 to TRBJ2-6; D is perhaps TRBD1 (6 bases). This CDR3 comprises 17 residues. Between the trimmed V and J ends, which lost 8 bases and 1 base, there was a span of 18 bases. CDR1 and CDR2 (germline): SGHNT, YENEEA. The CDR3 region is CASHGQSSPSGANVLTF. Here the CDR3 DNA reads TGTGCCAGCCACGGACAGTCTAGCCCTTCTGGGGCCAACGTCCTGACTTTC.

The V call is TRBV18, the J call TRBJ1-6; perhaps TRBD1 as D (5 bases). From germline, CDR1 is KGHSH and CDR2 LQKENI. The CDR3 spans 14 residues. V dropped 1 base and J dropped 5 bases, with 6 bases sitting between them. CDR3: CASSPLGDNSPLHF. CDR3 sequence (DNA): TGTGCCAGCTCACCACTGGGGGATAATTCACCCCTCCACTTT. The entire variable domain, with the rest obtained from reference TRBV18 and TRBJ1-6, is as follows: NAGVMQNPRHLVRRRGQEARLRCSPMKGHSHVYWYRQLPEEGLKFMVYLQKENIIDESGMPKERFSAEFPKEGPSILRIQQVVRGDSAAYFCASSPLGDNSPLHFGNGTRLTVT.

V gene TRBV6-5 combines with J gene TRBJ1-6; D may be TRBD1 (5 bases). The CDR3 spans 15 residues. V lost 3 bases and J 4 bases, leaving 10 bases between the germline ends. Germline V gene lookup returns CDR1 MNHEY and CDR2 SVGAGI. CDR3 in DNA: TGTGCCAGCAGTTATTTGGGGCTGTATAATTCACCCCTCCACTTT. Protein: CASSYLGLYNSPLHF.

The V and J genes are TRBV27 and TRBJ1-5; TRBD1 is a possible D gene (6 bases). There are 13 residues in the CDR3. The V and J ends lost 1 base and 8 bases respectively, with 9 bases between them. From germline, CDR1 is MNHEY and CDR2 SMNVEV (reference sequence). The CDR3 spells CASSLLGAEPQHF. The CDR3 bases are TGTGCCAGCAGTTTATTGGGGGCAGAGCCCCAGCATTTT.

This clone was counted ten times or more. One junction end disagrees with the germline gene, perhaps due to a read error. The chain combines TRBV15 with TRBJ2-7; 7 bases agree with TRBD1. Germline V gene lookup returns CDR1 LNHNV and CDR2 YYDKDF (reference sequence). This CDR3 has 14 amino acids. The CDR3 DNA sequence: TGTGCCACCAGCCGAGACAGGGCCTCCTACGAGCAGTACTTC. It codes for CATSRDRASYEQYF.

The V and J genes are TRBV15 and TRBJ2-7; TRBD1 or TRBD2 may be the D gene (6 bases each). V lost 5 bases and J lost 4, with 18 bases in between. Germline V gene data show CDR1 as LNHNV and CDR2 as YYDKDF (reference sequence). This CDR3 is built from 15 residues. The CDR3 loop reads CATSPRRGPMYEQYF. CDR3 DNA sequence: TGTGCCACCAGCCCACGCCGGGGGCCTATGTACGAGCAGTACTTC.

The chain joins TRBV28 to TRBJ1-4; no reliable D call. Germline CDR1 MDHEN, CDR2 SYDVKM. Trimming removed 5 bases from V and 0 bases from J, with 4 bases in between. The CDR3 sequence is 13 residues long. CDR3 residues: CASSTATNEKLFF. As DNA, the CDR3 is TGTGCCAGCAGTACTGCAACTAATGAAAAACTGTTTTTT. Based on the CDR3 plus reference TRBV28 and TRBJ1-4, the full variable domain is DVKVTQSSRYLVKRTGEKVFLECVQDMDHENMFWYRQDPGLGLRLIYFSYDVKMKEKGDIPEGYSVSREKKERFSLILESASTNQTSMYLCASSTATNEKLFFGSGTQLSVL.

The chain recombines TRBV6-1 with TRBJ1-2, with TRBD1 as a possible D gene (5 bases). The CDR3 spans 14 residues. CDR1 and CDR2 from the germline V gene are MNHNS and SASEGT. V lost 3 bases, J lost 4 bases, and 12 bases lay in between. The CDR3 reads CASSEIGEVYGYTF. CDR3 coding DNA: TGTGCCAGCAGTGAGATAGGGGAGGTCTATGGCTACACCTTC.